The sample holds one count of the clone carrying this TCR beta chain. Its antigen remains unknown. The V gene's germline CDR1 is SGHVS and CDR2 FQNEAQ. The CDR3 is 15 amino acids. V gave up 5 bases and J gave up 4 bases; unmatched junction bases: 8. The sample is drawn from a study of shared clonotypes between healthy human individuals. The naive CD8 population came from CD45RO-negative cells selected for CCR7, without terminally differentiated effector memory CD45RA+ cells. Data came from immunoSEQ multiplex PCR; TCRdb stores just in-frame clones and leaves some out. The repertoire consists of under 600,000 clones, with 98% occurring once and the leading ten covering less than 0.35%. Regarding the study as a whole: Investigators collected only blood, and repertoires in tissues likely differ. Clonotype sharing across a handful of donors was observed for around 5% of naive CD4 clonotypes. Larger estimated richness was generally recorded for naive subsets relative to memory subsets.

Sequences were obtained from naive CD8+ T cells sorted from blood. V and J are TRBV7-8 and TRBJ2-3, with TRBD2 matching 8 bases. This receptor was obtained from a man aged 25 to 40 in good health. The CDR3 is CASSPAAGGADTQYF. In DNA form, the CDR3 reads TGTGCCAGCAGCCCTGCGGCGGGAGGTGCAGATACGCAGTATTTT.